This TCR beta chain derives from a study of T cell responses to AZD1222 COVID-19 vaccine (dated by TCRdb to 2020 to 2022). About the study as a whole: AZD1222 recipients given second doses at about 4 weeks or at about 12 weeks were pooled, since spike-specific TCR depth and breadth were not found to differ between the two schedules. A total of just over 230 trial participants underwent TCR sequencing, of whom approximately 200 had received two doses of AZD1222 and 26 had received two doses of the MenACWY control vaccine. Trial participants were enrolled into age subgroups of 18-55, 56-69 and 70-plus years, which contained around 150, 29 and 61 TCR-sequenced participants, respectively. Study-wide findings and limitations: After two AZD1222 doses, both the breadth and the depth of spike-specific TCRs were significantly higher than at day 0 and than in MenACWY recipients. Epitopes outside the regions mutated in the B.1.351 and B.1.1.7 variants were reportedly recognized by nearly half of the unique spike-specific TCRs. Because no day 14 peak-response samples were available, the repertoires could be characterized only after the peak T cell response. In the small 56-69-year group, the increase in depth fell short of significance, most likely because of low power. Participants were mostly white British, with more females than males. The authors suggested clonal diversity may have been underestimated. The whole spike protein was spanned by vaccine-associated CD4 TCRs, and dominant responses were seen in regions 160-218 and 743-854. Only five or six AZD1222 recipients were SARS-CoV-2 seropositive at baseline, limiting conclusions about previously exposed vaccinees.

The sample's time point label, in plain terms: baseline before first vaccination. Vaccinee samples came from UK trials COV001 and COV002, including a single-blind randomized controlled phase 2/3 trial of AZD1222 (ChAdOx1 nCoV-19) in healthy adults. For TCRbeta chain sequencing, PBMC samples from trial participants were taken at day 0 and at day 28 after the second dose. The CDR3, from cysteine to phenylalanine, totals 14 residues. The read is trimmed to its CDR3 DNA, 42 bases read in frame from base 1. V drops 3 bases and J drops 0 bases, leaving 5 bases in between. CDR1 and CDR2 were assigned from the germline V gene as KGHDR and SFDVKD. In the case of this clone: Its recognized antigen is unknown. The record has no base qualities; no much larger clone is one base away.

The CDR3 regions of human TCRbeta chains were analyzed by immunosequencing. The study's own analysis went as follows. Repertoire TCRs were checked for matches against a reference library of SARS-CoV-2-specific TCRs that had been generated using the MIRA antigen-specificity platform. Breadth meant the fraction of unique TCRs that were SARS-CoV-2-associated, whereas depth meant the fraction of total T cells that were SARS-CoV-2-associated. Using the MIRA data, each spike-specific TCR was mapped to the spike region that the TCR reacts to and placed in a CD4 or CD8 class. Log10-transformed breadth and depth values were compared by one-way ANOVA with Sidak's multiple comparisons tests. TCRdb limited this immuneACCESS table to in-frame rearrangements with V and J called. A share of clones is missing; checked studies link under half to unresolved V genes, and the rest is unexplained. V and J calls and clone size are those listed in that table; D and trimming were worked out from the DNA. Across this sample there are around 140,000 clones, with roughly 85% seen only once. The ten largest clones add up to about 8% of the sample.

This sequence originates from an adult in good health. The sample in question was peripheral blood, obtained on day 0 of AZD1222 vaccination. The chain uses TRBV24-1 and TRBJ1-5, with the D gene call left open. The CDR3 in this case is CATSDVYSNQPQHF. The nucleotides read TGTGCCACCAGTGATGTTTATAGCAATCAGCCCCAGCATTTT.